These 25 T cell receptor beta chains share one sample of origin, sequenced in a study of T-cell reconstitution after alpha-beta-depleted transplantation in children. Unique molecular identifiers featured in how the TCRbeta library was prepared. Via MiXCR, TCRdb re-called the PCR reads, giving one row per CDR3 protein. Found here are a few hundred thousand distinct CDR3 sequences, under 13% of them singletons; the top ten hold 4.5% to 6.5%. Specimen: PBMCs from the stem cell graft donor, collected from the stem cell graft. The receptors were gathered from a human donor who donated a stem cell graft to a child with acute myeloid leukemia.

This clonotype has a handful of counts. This chain connects TRBV27 to TRBJ2-5, with D tentatively TRBD1 (5 bases). CDR1 is MNHEY and CDR2 is SMNVEV in the germline V gene (reference sequence). Trimming shortened V by 2 bases and J by 3 bases, and 13 bases separated the two germline ends. The CDR3 spans 15 residues. CDR3 DNA: TGTGCCAGCAGTTTAAAGGGGTTCAGGGAAGAGACCCAGTACTTC. It specifies CASSLKGFREETQYF.

This chain links TRBV5-6 with TRBJ2-5; 7 nucleotides agree with TRBD2. The CDR3 runs to 13 residues. The germline CDR1 and CDR2 sequences are SGHDT and YYEEEE. Trimming at V came to 4 bases and at J to 5 bases, leaving 5 bases not matched to a gene. The CDR3 spells CASSREVVETQYF. CDR3 nucleotide sequence: TGTGCCAGCAGCCGGGAGGTCGTGGAGACCCAGTACTTC.

This clonotype appeared a few times. CDR3 residues: CSARLLGRTEAFF. In nucleotides, the CDR3 is TGCAGTGCTAGGTTGCTGGGGCGGACTGAAGCTTTCTTT. This chain joins TRBV20-1 and TRBJ1-1, with D possibly matching TRBD1 (5 bases). The V end lost 3 bases, the J end lost 5 bases, and 13 bases lay between the germline ends. Germline CDR1 is DFQATT and CDR2 is SNEGSKA (reference sequence). The CDR3 loop spans 13 amino acids.

This clonotype was seen at least ten times. The chain employs TRBV6-5 and TRBJ2-5; D remains unclear. Germline assignment: CDR1 MNHEY and CDR2 SVGAGI. Trimming stripped 6 bases from V and 5 bases from J, with 10 bases between. This CDR3 has 12 residues. CDR3 loop: CASRSPGETQYF. The CDR3 coding sequence is TGTGCCAGCAGATCCCCCGGGGAGACCCAGTACTTC.

The chain has TRBV12-3 or TRBV12-4 and TRBJ2-5, with 9 nucleotides matching TRBD2. The CDR3 is 17 residues long. J was trimmed by 2 bases and V by 6 bases; bases with no gene match: 13. CDR3 nucleotide sequence: TGTGCCAGCAGGGGGACTAGCCGATTCAGATCTCAAGAGACCCAGTACTTC. Protein product: CASRGTSRFRSQETQYF.

Notes on this clonotype: The germline gene is not matched at one end of the junction; a read error may be the cause. This chain links TRBV9 with TRBJ2-3; the D gene is possibly TRBD1 (8 bases). The CDR3 has 14 amino acids. Germline CDR1 and CDR2: SGDLS and YYNGEE. The CDR3 DNA reads TGTGCCAGCAGGCCCGGGACAGGACTAGATACGCACTATTTT. Residues: CASRPGTGLDTHYF.

The chain joins TRBV20-1 to TRBJ1-6, with D hard to call. With 0 bases removed from V and 4 bases from J, the gap between germline ends came to 7 bases. Germline CDR1 is DFQATT and CDR2 is SNEGSKA (reference sequence). CDR3 length: 14 residues. CDR3 sequence: CSARDGVYNSPLHF. CDR3 in DNA: TGCAGTGCTAGAGACGGGGTTTATAATTCACCCCTCCACTTT.

This clonotype was picked up a small number of times. This chain links TRBV12-3 or TRBV12-4 with TRBJ2-5, with a tentative D call TRBD2 (6 bases). There are 15 residues in the CDR3. Trimming took 5 bases from V and 0 from J, leaving 13 bases between them. In nucleotides, the CDR3 is TGTGCCAGCAGTGGGGGGACGGACGACCAAGAGACCCAGTACTTC. Encoded protein: CASSGGTDDQETQYF.

This clonotype turned up a few times. The V and J genes are TRBV20-1 and TRBJ2-5; either TRBD1 or TRBD2 may fit D (5 bases each). V was pared by 3 bases and J by 1 base, with 9 bases between. Germline values: CDR1 DFQATT, CDR2 SNEGSKA (reference sequence). This CDR3 spans 13 amino acids. The CDR3 protein is CSARGEFQETQYF. In DNA, the CDR3 is TGCAGTGCTAGGGGGGAATTCCAAGAGACCCAGTACTTC.

The chain combines TRBV18 with TRBJ2-7, with D perhaps TRBD1 (6 bases). The V end was cut by 3 bases, the J end by 0 bases, with 9 bases between. The CDR3 runs to 14 residues. Germline loops: CDR1 KGHSH, CDR2 LQKENI. The CDR3 DNA sequence: TGTGCCAGCTCACCCGGGGACAACTCCTACGAGCAGTACTTC. Translation gives CASSPGDNSYEQYF.

This clonotype was recorded many times. The V call is TRBV7-9, the J call TRBJ2-4, with 8 nucleotides matching TRBD1. Germline trimming cut 6 bases from V and 2 bases from J; bases unmatched to any gene: 6. CDR3 length: 15 amino acids. Germline CDR1 and CDR2: SEHNR and FQNEAQ (reference sequence). The CDR3 protein is CASSSTGVTKNIQYF. The CDR3 nucleotides read TGTGCCAGCAGTTCGACAGGGGTCACCAAAAACATTCAGTACTTC.

The chain carries TRBV12-3 or TRBV12-4 and TRBJ2-7; 7 bases align to TRBD1. The junction had 3 bases not matched to a gene; V was cut back by 3 bases and J by 7 bases. The CDR3 is made up of 12 amino acids. The CDR3 sequence: CASSFSTGEQYF. The DNA for the CDR3 is TGTGCCAGCAGTTTTTCGACAGGGGAGCAGTACTTC.

This clonotype has ten or more counts. The chain has TRBV20-1 and TRBJ2-1; D is possibly TRBD1 (5 bases). With 0 bases removed from V and 7 bases from J, the gap between germline ends came to 19 bases. Germline V CDR1 and CDR2: DFQATT, SNEGSKA (reference sequence). The CDR3 length is 16 residues. CDR3 in amino acids: CSARETDGQVGNEQFF. The CDR3 region has the DNA TGCAGTGCTAGAGAGACAGACGGCCAGGTCGGTAATGAGCAGTTCTTC.

This chain joins TRBV7-8 and TRBJ1-1; 8 nucleotides line up with TRBD1. V lost 5 bases to trimming and J lost 3 bases; unmatched junction nucleotides: 8. This CDR3 comprises 15 residues. Germline CDR1 and CDR2: SGHVS and FQNEAQ. The CDR3 sequence is CASSPIRDRYTEAFF. The CDR3 region has the DNA TGTGCCAGCAGCCCCATCCGGGACAGGTACACTGAAGCTTTCTTT. Drawing the rest from reference TRBV7-8 and TRBJ1-1, the complete variable domain is GAGVSQSPRYKVAKRGQDVALRCDPISGHVSLFWYQQALGQGPEFLTYFQNEAQLDKSGLPSDRFFAERPEGSVSTLKIQRTQQEDSAVYLCASSPIRDRYTEAFFGQGTRLTVV.

This clonotype was found a few times. V is TRBV10-3 and J is TRBJ2-5, with 9 bases that match TRBD1. In germline, CDR1 is ENHRY, CDR2 SYGVKD. The CDR3 totals 12 residues. The V gene end was trimmed by 8 bases and the J gene end by 5 bases; junction bases not matched to a gene: 3. CDR3 protein: CAIRQGEETQYF. DNA for the CDR3: TGTGCCATCCGACAGGGGGAGGAGACCCAGTACTTC.

As concerns this clonotype: The junction does not match germline at one end; this may be a read error. This chain links TRBV5-5 with TRBJ2-3, with 8 bases that match TRBD2. The germline V gene encodes CDR1 SGHKS and CDR2 YYEKEE (reference sequence). The CDR3 is made up of 17 amino acids. The DNA of the CDR3 is TGTGCCAGCAGCTTTGGGCCGTCCCGGACTAGCACCGATACGCAGTATTTT. Its translation: CASSFGPSRTSTDTQYF.

V is TRBV2 and J is TRBJ2-2; 8 bases are a match to TRBD2. CDR3 size: 17 residues. The V and J ends lost 3 bases and 5 bases, in that order; junction bases with no gene match: 11. The germline gives CDR1 SNHLY, CDR2 FYNNEI. CDR3: CASSDTLVAGLTGELFF. The CDR3 bases are TGTGCCAGCAGTGATACCTTGGTAGCGGGGCTGACCGGGGAGCTGTTTTTT. Full variable domain (outside the CDR3, taken from reference TRBV2 and TRBJ2-2): EPEVTQTPSHQVTQMGQEVILRCVPISNHLYFYWYRQILGQKVEFLVSFYNNEISEKSEIFDDQFSVERPDGSNFTLKIRSTKLEDSAMYFCASSDTLVAGLTGELFFGEGSRLTVL.

This clonotype was observed at least ten times. This sequence joins TRBV5-1 and TRBJ1-5; a possible D gene is TRBD1 (5 bases). The CDR3 runs 13 residues. Germline values: CDR1 SGHRS, CDR2 YFSETQ. Between the trimmed V and J ends, which lost 4 bases and 8 bases, there was a span of 13 bases. The CDR3 region has the DNA TGCGCCAGCAGCCGCGCGGGACCCGAGCCCCAGCATTTT. Its translation: CASSRAGPEPQHF. Together with reference TRBV5-1 and TRBJ1-5, the CDR3 gives the full variable domain: KAGVTQTPRYLIKTRGQQVTLSCSPISGHRSVSWYQQTPGQGLQFLFEYFSETQRNKGNFPGRFSGRQFSNSRSEMNVSTLELGDSALYLCASSRAGPEPQHFGDGTRLSIL.

This clonotype was recorded a few times. The chain employs TRBV25-1 and TRBJ1-1; D perhaps matches TRBD1 (6 bases). V lost 6 bases and J lost 1, with 12 bases in between. The CDR3 is 14 residues long. Germline V gene data show CDR1 as MGHDK and CDR2 as SYGVNS. CDR3 sequence reads: CASSRQAANTEAFF. CDR3 DNA sequence: TGTGCCAGCAGCAGACAGGCTGCGAACACTGAAGCTTTCTTT. The variable domain in full, with the rest retrieved from reference TRBV25-1 and TRBJ1-1, is EADIYQTPRYLVIGTGKKITLECSQTMGHDKMYWYQQDPGMELHLIHYSYGVNSTEKGDLSSESTVSRIRTEHFPLTLESARPSHTSQYLCASSRQAANTEAFFGQGTRLTVV.

In regard to this clonotype: This may come from a read error, since a much larger clone is one base off. The chain carries TRBV20-1 and TRBJ2-1; D is ambiguous. Germline V CDR1 and CDR2: DFQATT, SNEGSKA (reference sequence). V lost 2 bases to trimming and J lost 10 bases, with 9 bases between them. The length of the CDR3 is 11 residues. DNA of the CDR3: TGCAGTGCTAGAACCGCGAGGGAGCAGTTCTTC. It yields the protein CSARTAREQFF.

The chain joins TRBV20-1 to TRBJ1-1, with D possibly being TRBD1 (6 bases). Germline V CDR1 and CDR2: DFQATT, SNEGSKA (reference sequence). V lost 1 base and J 6 bases, leaving 12 bases between the germline ends. The CDR3 consists of 13 residues. CDR3 DNA sequence: TGCAGTGCTAGAGGGCCAGGGGCCCCTGAAGCTTTCTTT. This sequence encodes CSARGPGAPEAFF.

This clonotype has just a few counts. For the CDR3, the DNA is TGTGCCAGCAGTTCCGATATCGAATCCTATGGCTACACCTTC. Translation: CASSSDIESYGYTF. The V and J genes are TRBV27 and TRBJ1-2; D not certain. The germline gives CDR1 MNHEY, CDR2 SMNVEV (reference sequence). This CDR3 has 14 amino acids. Trimming left V 4 bases short and J 4 bases short, with 13 bases between.

This rearrangement joins TRBV5-1 to TRBJ1-1, with D unclear. Per germline, CDR1 SGHRS and CDR2 YFSETQ. Trimming took off 3 bases at V and 2 bases at J, with 8 bases between the two ends. The CDR3 is 13 residues long. This CDR3 is CASSWEFNTEAFF. The DNA for the CDR3 is TGCGCCAGCAGCTGGGAGTTTAACACTGAAGCTTTCTTT.

The chain carries TRBV6-5 and TRBJ2-5; D is unclear. Germline V CDR1 and CDR2: MNHEY, SVGAGI. The CDR3 runs to 12 residues. V lost 7 bases, J lost 2 bases, and 8 bases lay in between. The DNA for the CDR3 is TGTGCCAGCAAGACGGAACAAGAGACCCAGTACTTC. The encoded protein is CASKTEQETQYF.

This clonotype has just a few counts. The chain links TRBV20-1 to TRBJ2-5, with a tentative D call TRBD2 (5 bases). The CDR3 extends over 11 amino acids. Germline CDR1 DFQATT, CDR2 SNEGSKA (reference sequence). The V end lost 7 bases, the J end lost 4 bases, and 10 bases lay between the germline ends. CDR3 in amino acids: CSVEGRETQYF. CDR3 coding DNA: TGCAGTGTTGAGGGAAGAGAGACCCAGTACTTC.